This T cell receptor (beta chain) was found in a study of blood T cell repertoires in COVID-19. Study-wide background: Acute and convalescent COVID-19 specimens originated in the United States, Italy and Spain. T cells, B-cell-depleted T cells, or PBMCs provided the cDNA or gDNA that served as material.

Germline V gives CDR1 SNHLY, CDR2 FYNNEI. Trimming removed 3 bases from V and 2 bases from J, with 15 bases in between. The CDR3 covers 16 residues. In the original processing: By means of reference gene primer amplification, nucleated cell counts were estimated. Assay: immunoSEQ multiplex PCR; the TCRdb copy retains only in-frame clones and omits some. V, J and clone size were drawn from that table, and D and trimming were deduced from the DNA. The sample has about 210,000 clones, about 88% seen once. The TCR was taken from a man aged 65 to 85 with acute or convalescent COVID-19. The V call is TRBV2, the J call TRBJ2-3, with D tentatively TRBD2 (5 bases). Sequencing was performed on peripheral blood. CDR3 nucleotides: TGTGCCAGCAGTGATAACATTGGACTCGCCACAGATACGCAGTATTTT. Its protein is CASSDNIGLATDTQYF.